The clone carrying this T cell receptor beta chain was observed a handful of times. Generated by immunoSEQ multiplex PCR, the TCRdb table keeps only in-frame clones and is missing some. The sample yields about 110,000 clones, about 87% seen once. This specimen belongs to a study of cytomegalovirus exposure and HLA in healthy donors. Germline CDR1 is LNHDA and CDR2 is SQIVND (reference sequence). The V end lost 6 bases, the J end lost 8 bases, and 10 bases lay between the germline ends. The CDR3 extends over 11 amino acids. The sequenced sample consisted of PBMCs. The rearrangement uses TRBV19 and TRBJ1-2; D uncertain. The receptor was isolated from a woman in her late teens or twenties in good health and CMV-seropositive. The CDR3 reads CASSHTFGYTF. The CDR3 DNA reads TGTGCCAGTAGCCACACGTTCGGCTACACCTTC.